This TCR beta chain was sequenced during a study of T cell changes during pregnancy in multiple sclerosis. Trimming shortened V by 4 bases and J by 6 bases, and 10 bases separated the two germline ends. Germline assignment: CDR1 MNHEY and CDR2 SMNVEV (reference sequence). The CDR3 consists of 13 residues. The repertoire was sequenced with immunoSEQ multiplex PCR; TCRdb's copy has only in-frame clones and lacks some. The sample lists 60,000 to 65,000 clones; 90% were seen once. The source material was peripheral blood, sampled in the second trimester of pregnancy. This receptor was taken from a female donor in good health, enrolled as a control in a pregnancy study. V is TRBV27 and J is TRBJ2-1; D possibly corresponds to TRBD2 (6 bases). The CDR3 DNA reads TGTGCCAGCAGTTCCGGGACTCTCAATGAGCAGTTCTTC. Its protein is CASSSGTLNEQFF.